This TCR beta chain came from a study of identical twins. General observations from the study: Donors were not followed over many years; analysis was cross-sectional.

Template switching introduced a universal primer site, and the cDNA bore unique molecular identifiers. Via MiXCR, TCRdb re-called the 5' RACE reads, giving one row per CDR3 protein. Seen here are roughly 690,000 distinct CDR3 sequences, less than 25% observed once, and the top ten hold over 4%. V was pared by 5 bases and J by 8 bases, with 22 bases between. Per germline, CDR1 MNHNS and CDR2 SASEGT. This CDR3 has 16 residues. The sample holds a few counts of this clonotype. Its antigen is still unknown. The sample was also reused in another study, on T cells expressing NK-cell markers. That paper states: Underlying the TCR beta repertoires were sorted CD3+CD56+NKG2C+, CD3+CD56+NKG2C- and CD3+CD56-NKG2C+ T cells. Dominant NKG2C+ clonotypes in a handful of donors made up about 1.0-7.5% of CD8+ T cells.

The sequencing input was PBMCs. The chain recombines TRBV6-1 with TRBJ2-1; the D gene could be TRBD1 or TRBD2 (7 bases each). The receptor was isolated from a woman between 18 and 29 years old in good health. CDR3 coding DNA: TGTGCCAGCAGTCGGGCACTAGCGAAGGGGGCCTATGAGCAGTTCTTC. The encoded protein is CASSRALAKGAYEQFF.